The 11 T cell receptor beta chains reported below all come from one sample, sequenced in a study of CD8+CD57+ T cells in acquired aplastic anemia. Genomic DNA constituted the template upon which TCR beta VDJ and CDR3 profiling was performed. TCRdb itself ran the reads through MiXCR, one entry per CDR3 protein. The repertoire has 150,000 to 200,000 distinct CDR3 sequences, around 45% of them found once; the top ten carry about 2.9%. Source material: sorted CD4+, CD8+, or CD8+CD57+ T cells (not recorded which) from PBMCs. These receptor sequences come from a human donor in good health.

The chain combines TRBV30 with TRBJ2-1, with D possibly matching TRBD2 (6 bases). V was cut by 6 bases and J by 6 bases, with 21 bases left in between. The CDR3 extends over 15 amino acids. Germline lookup yields CDR1 GTSNPN and CDR2 SVGIG (reference sequence). The CDR3 loop is CACTMTSYLSNEQFF. As DNA, the CDR3 is TGTGCCTGTACCATGACTAGTTATTTATCCAATGAGCAGTTCTTC. The variable domain in full, completed from reference TRBV30 and TRBJ2-1, reads SQTIHQWPATLVQPVGSPLSLECTVEGTSNPNLYWYRQAAGRGLQLLFYSVGIGQISSEVPQNLSASRPQDRQFILSSKKLLLSDSGFYLCACTMTSYLSNEQFFGPGTRLTVL.

This clonotype was seen at least ten times. The chain joins TRBV13 to TRBJ1-6; D remains unclear. Germline assignment: CDR1 PRHDT and CDR2 FYEKMQ (reference sequence). The CDR3 runs 13 residues. Trimming pared 0 bases from V and 14 bases from J, leaving 11 bases between. The CDR3 region has the DNA TGTGCCAGCAGCTTAGGCCAAAGTTTCACCCTCCACTTT. This codes for CASSLGQSFTLHF.

This clonotype was seen a few times. V is TRBV7-3 and J is TRBJ2-3; D gene ambiguous. CDR1 is SGHTA, CDR2 FQGTGA, per germline. Between the trimmed V and J ends, which lost 2 bases and 6 bases, there was a span of 6 bases. The CDR3 length is 12 residues. CDR3 DNA sequence: TGTGCCAGCAGCTTATCGGAGGATACGCAGTATTTT. Protein: CASSLSEDTQYF.

The table lists this clonotype with many counts. The chain uses TRBV5-1 and TRBJ2-1; 7 nucleotides agree with TRBD2. The CDR3 totals 18 residues. The J segment lost 5 bases and the V segment lost 0 bases, leaving 14 bases of the junction unmatched. Germline V CDR1 and CDR2: SGHRS, YFSETQ. CDR3 amino acids: CASSLGNPGRVRNNEQFF. The CDR3 DNA sequence: TGCGCCAGCAGCTTGGGTAACCCAGGGAGGGTTAGGAACAATGAGCAGTTCTTC.

This clonotype was detected many times. This could be a read error, since a much larger clone is one nucleotide away. The genes are TRBV11-2 and TRBJ2-2, with D unresolved. This CDR3 has 12 residues. Germline-derived CDR1 and CDR2 are SGHAT and FQNNGV. Trimming left V 1 base short and J 6 bases short, with 3 bases between. The CDR3 protein is CASSLVAGELFF. CDR3 nucleotides: TGTGCCAGCAGCTTAGTGGCCGGGGAGCTGTTTTTT.

This clonotype was seen ten or more times. The V call is TRBV12-3 or TRBV12-4, the J call TRBJ1-1; 8 bases are shared with TRBD1. Trimming cost V 5 bases and J 1 base; bases outside gene matches: 6. This CDR3 comprises 15 residues. The CDR3 sequence: CASSKRQGWNTEAFF. The CDR3 DNA follows: TGTGCCAGCAGTAAGCGACAGGGGTGGAACACTGAAGCTTTCTTT.

This clonotype showed up many times. The chain has TRBV11-2 and TRBJ2-1; tentatively, D is TRBD2 (7 bases). Germline V gives CDR1 SGHAT, CDR2 FQNNGV. V was cut by 4 bases and J by 7 bases, with 26 bases left in between. This CDR3 is 18 amino acids long. CDR3 sequence: CASSSKRGGPRARNEQFF. The CDR3 DNA sequence: TGTGCCAGCAGCTCCAAGAGGGGGGGTCCGCGGGCACGAAATGAGCAGTTCTTC.

The chain links TRBV9 to TRBJ2-3, with 8 bases that match TRBD2. Per the germline V gene, CDR1 is SGDLS and CDR2 is YYNGEE. With 5 bases clipped from V and 1 base from J, the junction kept 15 bases outside the gene matches. The CDR3 covers 18 residues. The CDR3 DNA follows: TGTGCCAGCAGTGCTAGTACGGGAGGGCCGAGCCGCACAGATACGCAGTATTTT. This sequence encodes CASSASTGGPSRTDTQYF.

This rearrangement joins TRBV15 to TRBJ2-7; 12 bases align to TRBD2. The CDR3 runs to 15 residues. Germline assignment: CDR1 LNHNV and CDR2 YYDKDF (reference sequence). The trim removed 1 base at V and 3 bases at J, leaving 1 base unmatched. The CDR3 DNA follows: TGTGCCACCAGCAGAGCTAGCGGGGGGGGCTACGAGCAGTACTTC. Translated: CATSRASGGGYEQYF.

With regard to this clonotype: A much larger clone lies a single base off, so this may be a read error. This chain links TRBV11-1 with TRBJ2-1; 9 nucleotides match TRBD2. Germline V gives CDR1 SGHAT, CDR2 FQDESV (reference sequence). The CDR3 is 18 amino acids. The chain's CDR3 is CASRLEVTSGSSYNEQSF. CDR3 nucleotides: TGTGCCAGCAGGTTAGAGGTGACTAGCGGAAGCTCCTACAATGAGCAGTCCTTC.

This clonotype was detected a few times. A much larger clone sits a single nucleotide away, making a read error possible. The chain has TRBV7-2 and TRBJ2-3; D gene ambiguous. Trimming left V 1 base short and J 0 bases short, with 5 bases between. CDR3 length equals 14 residues. In germline, CDR1 is SGHTA, CDR2 FQGNSA. CDR3 region: CASSLVASTDTQYF. The CDR3 DNA reads TGTGCCAGCAGCTTAGTGGCCAGCACAGATACGCAGTATTTT.